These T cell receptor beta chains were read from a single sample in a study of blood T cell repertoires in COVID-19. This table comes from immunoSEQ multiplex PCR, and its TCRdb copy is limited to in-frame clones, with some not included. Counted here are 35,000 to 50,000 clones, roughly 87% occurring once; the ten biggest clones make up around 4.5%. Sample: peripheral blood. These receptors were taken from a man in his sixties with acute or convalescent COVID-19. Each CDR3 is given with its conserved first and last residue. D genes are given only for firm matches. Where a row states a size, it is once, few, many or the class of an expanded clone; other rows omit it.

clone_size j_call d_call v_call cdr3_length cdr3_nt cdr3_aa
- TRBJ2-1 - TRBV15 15 TGTGCCACCAGCAGAGTAAGGGGGTCCTACAATGAGCAGTTCTTC CATSRVRGSYNEQFF
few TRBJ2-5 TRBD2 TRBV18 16 TGTGCCAGCTCACCAGGGTCTAGCGGGGCCCAAGAGACCCAGTACTTC CASSPGSSGAQETQYF
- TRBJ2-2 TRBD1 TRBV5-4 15 TGTGCCAGCAGCTGGGGGACAGGGAACACCGGGGAGCTGTTTTTT CASSWGTGNTGELFF
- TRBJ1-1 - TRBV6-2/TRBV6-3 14 TGTGCCAGCAGTTTGGCGGGTGGAGGCACTGAAGCTTTCTTT CASSLAGGGTEAFF
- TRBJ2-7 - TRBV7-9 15 TGTGCCAGCAGCGAAGAGGGGGTTGCCTGGTACGAGCAGTACTTC CASSEEGVAWYEQYF
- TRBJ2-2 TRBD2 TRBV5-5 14 TGTGCCAGCAGCCCCACGGGGGGGACCGGGGAGCTGTTTTTT CASSPTGGTGELFF
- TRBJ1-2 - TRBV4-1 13 TGCGCCAGCAGCCAAGAAGGGGTCCTTGGCTACACCTTC CASSQEGVLGYTF
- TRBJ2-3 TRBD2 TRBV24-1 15 TGTGCCACCAGTGACTTTAGCGGGGGGGCGGATACGCAGTATTTT CATSDFSGGADTQYF
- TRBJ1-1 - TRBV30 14 TGTGCCTGGAGCCCCGGTGGACAGATTACTGAAGCTTTCTTT CAWSPGGQITEAFF
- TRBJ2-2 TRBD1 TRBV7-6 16 TGTGCCAGCAGCCTATCCGGACAGGGGGACACCGGGGAGCTGTTTTTT CASSLSGQGDTGELFF
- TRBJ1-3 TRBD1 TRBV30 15 TGTGCCTGGAGTTTATCAGGGGGGTTCGGAAACACCATATATTTT CAWSLSGGFGNTIYF
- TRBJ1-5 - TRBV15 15 TGTGCCACCAGCAGAGACGGGGGAGGCAATCAGCCCCAGCATTTT CATSRDGGGNQPQHF
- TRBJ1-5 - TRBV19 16 TGTGCCAGTAGTATCATGGCCCGACGGGGCAATCAGCCCCAGCATTTT CASSIMARRGNQPQHF
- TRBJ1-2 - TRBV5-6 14 TGTGCCAGCAGCGGGGCCAACAGGGACTATGGCTACACCTTC CASSGANRDYGYTF
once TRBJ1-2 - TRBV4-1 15 TGCGCCAGCAGCCAAGAATTGGGCATCTACTATGGCTACACCTTC CASSQELGIYYGYTF
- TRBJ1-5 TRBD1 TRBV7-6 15 TGTGCCAGCAGCCTTGGACAGGGGCTAAATCAGCCCCAGCATTTT CASSLGQGLNQPQHF
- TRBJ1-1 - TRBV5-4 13 TGTGCCAGCAGCGCTGTGAGGAACACTGAAGCTTTCTTT CASSAVRNTEAFF
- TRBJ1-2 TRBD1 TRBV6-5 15 TGTGCCAGCAGTTACAACGACAGGGGGGATTATGGCTACACCTTC CASSYNDRGDYGYTF
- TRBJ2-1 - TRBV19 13 TGTGCCAGTAGTGAGTCTAGATACAATGAGCAGTTCTTC CASSESRYNEQFF
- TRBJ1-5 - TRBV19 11 TGTGCCAGTAGAGACCCGGGTTCCCAGCATTTT CASRDPGSQHF
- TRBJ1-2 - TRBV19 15 TGTGCCAGTAGTCTAGACGGCGGATCTAACTATGGCTACACCTTC CASSLDGGSNYGYTF
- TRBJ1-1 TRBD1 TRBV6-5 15 TGTGCCAGCAGTTTTGACCGGGACAGGGACACTGAAGCTTTCTTT CASSFDRDRDTEAFF
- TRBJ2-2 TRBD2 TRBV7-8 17 TGTGCCAGCAGCTTTTCTAGCGGGGGAACACTCACCGGGGAGCTGTTTTTT CASSFSSGGTLTGELFF
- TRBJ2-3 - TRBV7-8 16 TGTGCCAGCACCACAAATCGACTCGGGAGCACAGATACGCAGTATTTT CASTTNRLGSTDTQYF
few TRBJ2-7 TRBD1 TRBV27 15 TGTGCCAGCAGTTTAGGGACAGGGGGCTTCTACGAGCAGTACTTC CASSLGTGGFYEQYF
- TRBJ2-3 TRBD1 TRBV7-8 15 TGTGCCAGCAGCGAGGACAGGGGACGCACAGATACGCAGTATTTT CASSEDRGRTDTQYF
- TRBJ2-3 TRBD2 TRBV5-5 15 TGTGCCAGCAACATCCTAGCGGGGGGCACAGATACGCAGTATTTT CASNILAGGTDTQYF
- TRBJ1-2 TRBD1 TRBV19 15 TGTGCCAGTAGTATCGGACAGGGGGTGAATAATGGCTACACCTTC CASSIGQGVNNGYTF
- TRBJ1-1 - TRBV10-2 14 TGCGCCACCGCCCTAGGGCGCGGGGACACTGAAGCTTTCTTT CATALGRGDTEAFF
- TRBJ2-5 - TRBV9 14 TGTGCCAGCAGCGTAGATCAGCGCCCAGAGACCCAGTACTTC CASSVDQRPETQYF